This T cell receptor beta chain was profiled in a study of neurological immune-mediated disorders. The cDNA was synthesized by means of template-switch 5'RACE, which was carried out with 10-nucleotide random UMIs. TCRdb processed the 5' RACE reads anew with MiXCR; each CDR3 protein has one entry. Here the sample spans about 39,000 distinct CDR3 sequences, around 7.2% being singletons. At least ten counts were recorded for this clonotype. The CDR3 runs to 11 residues. Germline trimming cut 6 bases from V and 7 bases from J; bases unmatched to any gene: 5. CDR1 and CDR2 (germline): DFQATT, SNEGSKA (reference sequence).

This chain joins TRBV20-1 and TRBJ2-5, with 7 bases fitting TRBD2. Material for sequencing was CD4+ T cells from blood. This clonotype was sampled from a man aged 50-59 years in good health. This CDR3 is CSARPGGTQYF. The CDR3 DNA follows: TGCAGTGCCCGACCGGGGGGGACCCAGTACTTC.